What follows are 27 T cell receptor beta chains derived from one specimen sequenced in a study of blood T cell repertoires in COVID-19. Profiled with immunoSEQ multiplex PCR; TCRdb holds only in-frame clones, not every one. The sample lists under 300,000 clones, 86% occurring once. The sequenced sample was peripheral blood. The receptors were gathered from a man aged 60-69 years with acute or convalescent COVID-19.

V and J are TRBV19 and TRBJ1-1, with TRBD1 matching over 10 bases. The CDR3 has 15 residues. Germline loops: CDR1 LNHDA, CDR2 SQIVND (reference sequence). V lost 4 bases to trimming and J lost 1 base; unmatched junction nucleotides: 3. CDR3 sequence reads: CASSRDRGSNTEAFF. CDR3 sequence (DNA): TGTGCCAGTAGTAGGGACAGGGGATCGAACACTGAAGCTTTCTTT.

The rearrangement uses TRBV6-1 and TRBJ1-6; D unclear. This CDR3 spans 16 amino acids. V was pared by 3 bases and J by 7 bases, with 16 bases between. Germline-derived CDR1 and CDR2 are MNHNS and SASEGT. CDR3 region: CASSEDSLPRNSPLHF. For the CDR3, the DNA is TGTGCCAGCAGTGAGGACTCACTTCCCAGGAATTCACCCCTCCACTTT.

This chain connects TRBV7-3 to TRBJ2-3; 8 nucleotides match TRBD1. Germline-derived CDR1 and CDR2 are SGHTA and FQGTGA. V lost 2 bases to trimming and J lost 6 bases; unmatched junction nucleotides: 1. The CDR3 is made up of 13 amino acids. The CDR3, as DNA: TGTGCCAGCAGCTTAGGGGACAGGGATACGCAGTATTTT. Translation: CASSLGDRDTQYF.

This chain joins TRBV6-2 or TRBV6-3 and TRBJ2-7, with 13 nucleotides matching TRBD2. CDR1 is MNHEY, CDR2 SVGEGT, per germline. CDR3 length: 15 residues. V shed 5 bases, J shed 5 bases, and the junction held 6 bases outside the gene matches. The CDR3 nucleotides are TGTGCCAGCAGTACCTCAGGACTAGCGGGAGACGAGCAGTACTTC. It codes for CASSTSGLAGDEQYF.

DNA of the CDR3: TGTGCCAGCAGGGGGGACAACCACTACGAGCAGTACTTC. It encodes CASRGDNHYEQYF. The chain has TRBV6-7 and TRBJ2-7; D might be TRBD1 (6 bases). TRBV6-7 is an ORF, with its function uncertain. The length of the CDR3 is 13 residues. V lost 6 bases to trimming and J lost 3 bases, with 12 bases between them.

This chain joins TRBV12-3 or TRBV12-4 and TRBJ1-2; D not resolved. Trimming took 7 bases from V and 6 from J, leaving 15 bases between them. The CDR3 consists of 13 residues. CDR3 nucleotides: TGTGCCAGCACCTTCTCCCTTCGAGATGGCTACACCTTC. This codes for CASTFSLRDGYTF.

The chain links TRBV7-8 to TRBJ2-5, with TRBD2 identical over 12 bases. Looked up from germline, CDR1 is SGHVS and CDR2 is FQNEAQ. V trimming: 5 bases; J trimming: 4 bases; junction bases outside the gene matches: 5. The CDR3 is made up of 15 amino acids. CDR3 sequence (DNA): TGTGCCAGCAGCCCACCGGGACTAGCGGGAGAGACCCAGTACTTC. Its translation: CASSPPGLAGETQYF.

This chain uses TRBV7-3 with TRBJ2-3; a weak D match, TRBD2 (6 bases). The germline CDR1 and CDR2 sequences are SGHTA and FQGTGA. The CDR3 extends over 14 amino acids. The germline V and J ends were trimmed by 2 bases and 3 bases, with 9 bases remaining between them. In nucleotides, the CDR3 is TGTGCCAGCAGCTTATCCAGCGGGACAGATACGCAGTATTTT. Amino acids: CASSLSSGTDTQYF. The complete variable domain, with remaining parts taken from reference TRBV7-3 and TRBJ2-3, reads GAGVSQTPSNKVTEKGKYVELRCDPISGHTALYWYRQSLGQGPEFLIYFQGTGAADDSGLPNDRFFAVRPEGSVSTLKIQRTERGDSAVYLCASSLSSGTDTQYFGPGTRLTVL.

The chain couples TRBV7-2 to TRBJ2-7; 10 nucleotides line up with TRBD1. Germline assignment: CDR1 SGHTA and CDR2 FQGNSA. The CDR3 contains 15 residues. With 5 bases clipped from V and 7 bases from J, the junction kept 11 bases outside the gene matches. This CDR3 reads CASSVSTGGSGEQYF. CDR3 nucleotide sequence: TGTGCCAGCAGCGTATCGACAGGGGGCTCGGGGGAGCAGTACTTC.

The chain uses TRBV11-2 and TRBJ1-1, with D uncertain. The CDR3 is 15 amino acids. Germline V gene lookup returns CDR1 SGHAT and CDR2 FQNNGV. Trimming stripped 0 bases from V and 5 bases from J, with 13 bases between. CDR3 region: CASSLEYRGGTEAFF. The CDR3 nucleotides are TGTGCCAGCAGCTTAGAGTACCGGGGAGGGACTGAAGCTTTCTTT.

The CDR3 nucleotides are TGTGCCAGCAGCTTAGCGACAGTAGCAGACGCTTACGAGCAGTACTTC. The encoded protein is CASSLATVADAYEQYF. V gene TRBV7-2 combines with J gene TRBJ2-7; TRBD1 might be the D (5 bases). The germline V gene has CDR1 SGHTA and CDR2 FQGNSA. V gave up 0 bases and J gave up 4 bases, with 16 bases separating them. This CDR3 has 16 residues.

This clone was seen only a few times. This chain uses TRBV9 with TRBJ1-2, with 9 bases that match TRBD1. This CDR3 is 14 amino acids long. After removal of 1 base from V and 6 bases from J, the junction contained 4 bases not matched to a gene. Germline assignment: CDR1 SGDLS and CDR2 YYNGEE. The CDR3 region is CASSVTGGADGYTF. The CDR3 DNA follows: TGTGCCAGCAGCGTAACAGGGGGCGCAGATGGCTACACCTTC. The full variable domain, its missing parts supplied by reference TRBV9 and TRBJ1-2, is DSGVTQTPKHLITATGQRVTLRCSPRSGDLSVYWYQQSLDQGLQFLIQYYNGEERAKGNILERFSAQQFPDLHSELNLSSLELGDSALYFCASSVTGGADGYTFGSGTRLTVV.

The V gene is TRBV6-2 or TRBV6-3, the J gene TRBJ2-1; 9 nucleotides agree with TRBD2. Germline CDR1 reads MNHEY; CDR2 reads SVGEGT. V was clipped by 2 bases and J by 8 bases; unmatched bases: 4. CDR3 length: 14 amino acids. CDR3 coding DNA: TGTGCCAGCAGTTACCCCGGGACTAGCTATGAGCAGTTCTTC. Translated: CASSYPGTSYEQFF.

J is TRBJ1-3 and V is TRBV7-2; TRBD1 aligns across 7 bases. V lost 3 bases and J lost 4; bases outside the gene matches: 9. This CDR3 comprises 16 residues. Looked up from germline, CDR1 is SGHTA and CDR2 is FQGNSA. CDR3 nucleotide sequence: TGTGCCAGCAGCTTTGCGCCAGGGGACAGCGGAAACACCATATATTTT. Its protein is CASSFAPGDSGNTIYF.

Concerning this clone: The junction and the germline gene differ at one end; a read error may be behind it. This chain links TRBV6-6 with TRBJ2-7; weak D call: TRBD2 (6 bases). This CDR3 is built from 13 residues. From germline, CDR1 is MNHNY and CDR2 SVGAGI (reference sequence). In nucleotides, the CDR3 is TGTGCCGGCAGCAGGAGGGGAGTAGACGAGCAGTACTTC. Translated, it gives CAGSRRGVDEQYF.

The V gene is TRBV15, the J gene TRBJ2-1; 9 nucleotides match TRBD1. This CDR3 is 15 amino acids long. Germline V lookup: CDR1 LNHNV, CDR2 YYDKDF (reference sequence). V lost 1 base and J lost 8; bases outside the gene matches: 6. The CDR3 coding sequence is TGTGCCACCAGCAGAGCGGGACAGGGTGTTCATGAGCAGTTCTTC. As protein: CATSRAGQGVHEQFF.

V is TRBV7-8 and J is TRBJ1-6, with 8 bases lining up with TRBD1. The CDR3 length is 19 residues. Germline trimming cut 2 bases from V and 1 base from J; bases unmatched to any gene: 10. Germline lookup yields CDR1 SGHVS and CDR2 FQNEAQ. The CDR3 nucleotides are TGTGCCAGCAGCTTATTTTACAGCCAGGGGGCATCCTATAATTCACCCCTCCACTTT. Encoded protein: CASSLFYSQGASYNSPLHF.

The chain combines TRBV19 with TRBJ2-1; 12 nucleotides match TRBD2. Germline lookup yields CDR1 LNHDA and CDR2 SQIVND (reference sequence). V lost 2 bases to trimming and J lost 7 bases; unmatched junction nucleotides: 6. CDR3 length: 16 residues. The CDR3: CASSIPRGTSGNEQFF. The CDR3, as DNA: TGTGCCAGTAGTATACCTCGTGGGACTAGCGGGAATGAGCAGTTCTTC.

The chain links TRBV5-1 to TRBJ1-3; 7 bases are shared with TRBD1. The CDR3 contains 15 residues. Germline CDR1 and CDR2: SGHRS and YFSETQ. With 2 bases clipped from V and 7 bases from J, the junction kept 9 bases outside the gene matches. CDR3 protein: CASSLGGGQGNTIYF. The CDR3, as DNA: TGCGCCAGCAGCTTAGGAGGGGGCCAAGGGAACACCATATATTTT. The complete variable domain, with remaining parts taken from reference TRBV5-1 and TRBJ1-3, reads KAGVTQTPRYLIKTRGQQVTLSCSPISGHRSVSWYQQTPGQGLQFLFEYFSETQRNKGNFPGRFSGRQFSNSRSEMNVSTLELGDSALYLCASSLGGGQGNTIYFGEGSWLTVV.

This clone was counted a few times. This chain joins TRBV6-5 and TRBJ2-2; 8 positions agree with TRBD1. The ends lost 8 bases at V and 4 bases at J; junction bases unmatched: 9. CDR1 and CDR2 from the germline V gene are MNHEY and SVGAGI. This CDR3 is built from 15 residues. The DNA for the CDR3 is TGTGCCAGCTCTGCGGACAGGGTGACCACCGGGGAGCTGTTTTTT. Translating it yields CASSADRVTTGELFF.

The rearrangement links TRBV7-2 to TRBJ1-5; TRBD1 agrees at 7 bases. The CDR3 has 16 amino acids. CDR1 and CDR2 (germline): SGHTA, FQGNSA. V was clipped by 2 bases and J by 3 bases; unmatched bases: 7. The CDR3 nucleotides read TGTGCCAGCAGCTTATCTGGGACAGCCTACAATCAGCCCCAGCATTTT. Protein: CASSLSGTAYNQPQHF.

The CDR3 is CASRPQRGMNTEAFF. Here the CDR3 DNA reads TGTGCCAGCAGGCCACAAAGAGGGATGAACACTGAAGCTTTCTTT. The chain combines TRBV28 with TRBJ1-1; no reliable D call. The length of the CDR3 is 15 residues. Germline assignment: CDR1 MDHEN and CDR2 SYDVKM. The ends were cut back, 6 bases at V and 0 bases at J, with 14 bases in the middle.

The chain uses TRBV4-2 and TRBJ2-7, with D perhaps TRBD2 (6 bases). This CDR3 is built from 16 residues. V was cut by 0 bases and J by 6 bases, with 18 bases left in between. Per the germline V gene, CDR1 is LGHNA and CDR2 is YNFKEQ. The CDR3 spells CASSQELAGSFFEQYF. Here the CDR3 DNA reads TGTGCCAGCAGCCAAGAATTGGCGGGATCGTTTTTCGAGCAGTACTTC.

J is TRBJ1-6 and V is TRBV28; D ambiguous. The germline V and J ends were trimmed by 6 bases and 0 bases, with 12 bases remaining between them. This CDR3 comprises 16 residues. Germline lookup yields CDR1 MDHEN and CDR2 SYDVKM. CDR3 sequence: CASSTHRSSYNSPLHF. In DNA form, the CDR3 reads TGTGCCAGCAGCACCCATCGGAGCTCCTATAATTCACCCCTCCACTTT.

The J gene is TRBJ1-1, the V gene TRBV6-2 or TRBV6-3, with a weak D call TRBD1 (6 bases). The CDR3 is made up of 15 amino acids. Trimming pared 0 bases from V and 10 bases from J, leaving 18 bases between. Germline V gene lookup returns CDR1 MNHEY and CDR2 SVGEGT. The CDR3 bases are TGTGCCAGCAGTTACTCGGGGCAGGGGAAAACGGGAGCTTTCTTT. It is translated as CASSYSGQGKTGAFF.

The chain joins TRBV27 to TRBJ1-5, with D perhaps TRBD1 (6 bases). The V gene lost 6 bases and the J gene lost 7 bases, with 19 bases spanning the gap. CDR1 MNHEY and CDR2 SMNVEV come from the germline V gene (reference sequence). The CDR3 runs to 15 residues. CDR3 residues: CASSPGQGRGQPQHF. CDR3 bases: TGTGCCAGCAGCCCTGGGCAGGGGCGAGGACAGCCCCAGCATTTT.

The chain has TRBV6-6 and TRBJ2-5; 7 bases are shared with TRBD1. Germline trimming cut 5 bases from V and 5 bases from J; bases unmatched to any gene: 11. The CDR3 sequence is 15 residues long. From germline, CDR1 is MNHNY and CDR2 SVGAGI (reference sequence). Here the CDR3 reads CASSETYRGGETQYF. CDR3 DNA sequence: TGTGCCAGCAGTGAGACCTACAGGGGCGGCGAGACCCAGTACTTC.